This TCR beta chain is drawn from a study of low-dose radiotherapy and immunotherapy resistance in tumors. Study overall: Dosing for Cohort 2 consisted of 1 Gy per fraction every two weeks, reaching a total of 13 Gy over 26 weeks.

V shed 3 bases and J 2 bases; nucleotides not matched to a gene: 8. The germline CDR1 and CDR2 sequences are SGHDT and YYEEEE. The CDR3 runs 17 residues. Covering alpha and beta chains, TRAV- and TRBV-specific primers were used for the first-strand cDNA. The PCR that amplified TCRs ran for 20 to 25 cycles, relying on a constant-region primer and a V-primer adapter. TCRdb itself ran the reads through MiXCR, one entry per CDR3 protein. This table has 11,000 to 15,000 distinct CDR3 sequences, more than 60% appearing once. This clonotype was sampled from a human donor with advanced metastatic prostate, ovarian, gallbladder or colorectal cancer (not recorded which). This table probably holds off-target reads from a library built for another chain. The V gene is TRBV5-6, the J gene TRBJ2-6; 7 bases are a match to TRBD1. DNA of the CDR3: TGTGCCAGCAGCTCACTACAGGACAGGCCTGGGGCCAACGTCCTGACTTTC. It codes for CASSSLQDRPGANVLTF.